The 29 T cell receptor beta chains presented below share a single source sample, sequenced in a study of shared clonotypes between healthy human individuals. Generated by immunoSEQ multiplex PCR, the TCRdb table keeps only in-frame clones and is missing some. This table holds around 2.1 million clones, 90% to 97% found once. Material for sequencing was naive CD4+ T cells sorted from blood. As to subset: CD45RA+ positively selected. The receptor source for this set is a man between 18 and 29 years old in good health.

The V gene is TRBV19, the J gene TRBJ1-1; TRBD1 is a possible D gene (5 bases). Between the trimmed V and J ends, which lost 7 bases and 11 bases, there was a span of 14 bases. Germline V gene sequence: CDR1 LNHDA, CDR2 SQIVND (reference sequence). CDR3 length: 11 residues. The CDR3 protein is CASNQGEVAFF. In DNA form, the CDR3 reads TGTGCCAGTAACCAGGGTGAAGTGGCTTTCTTT.

This rearrangement joins TRBV5-4 to TRBJ2-1; TRBD2 matches 9 bases. V trimming: 0 bases; J trimming: 8 bases; junction bases outside the gene matches: 12. The CDR3 has 17 amino acids. Germline V gene sequence: CDR1 SGHNT, CDR2 YYREEE (reference sequence). The CDR3 is CASSLGPGTSTIYEQFF. The CDR3 nucleotides are TGTGCCAGCAGCTTGGGGCCCGGGACTAGCACCATTTATGAGCAGTTCTTC.

The genes are TRBV2 and TRBJ1-2; tentative D call: TRBD1 (6 bases). Trimming left V 2 bases short and J 14 bases short, with 15 bases between. Germline loops: CDR1 SNHLY, CDR2 FYNNEI. This CDR3 has 12 amino acids. The CDR3: CASSEMGEGGTF. DNA for the CDR3: TGTGCCAGCAGTGAAATGGGGGAAGGGGGGACCTTC.

The CDR3: CASSSRLSGGPSSYNEQFF. The CDR3 bases are TGTGCCAGCAGCTCCCGACTAAGCGGGGGCCCTAGCTCCTACAATGAGCAGTTCTTC. The chain has TRBV7-3 and TRBJ2-1; 8 bases are shared with TRBD2. Germline CDR1 is SGHTA and CDR2 is FQGTGA. V lost 4 bases, J lost 0 bases, and 14 bases stayed unmatched. The CDR3 runs 19 residues.

The chain links TRBV19 to TRBJ1-4; TRBD1 matches 8 bases. The CDR3 consists of 14 residues. V was pared by 7 bases and J by 3 bases, with 4 bases of the junction left unmatched. Looked up from germline, CDR1 is LNHDA and CDR2 is SQIVND (reference sequence). The CDR3 protein is CASTEQGANEKLFF. The CDR3 region has the DNA TGTGCCAGTACGGAACAGGGGGCTAATGAAAAACTGTTTTTT.

The CDR3 here is CASSLYREPDSGLHF. CDR3 nucleotides: TGCGCCAGCAGCTTGTACAGGGAACCGGATTCTGGCCTCCACTTT. The chain carries TRBV4-1 and TRBJ1-6, with D perhaps matching TRBD1 (6 bases). The V end lost 5 bases, the J end lost 15 bases, and 23 bases lay between the germline ends. The CDR3 contains 15 residues. Germline CDR1 and CDR2: MGHRA and YSYEKL.

The chain couples TRBV6-5 to TRBJ2-7; D unclear. This CDR3 has 16 residues. Trimming shortened V by 0 bases and J by 0 bases, and 12 bases separated the two germline ends. CDR1 MNHEY and CDR2 SVGAGI come from the germline V gene. CDR3 protein: CASSYSRLRSSYEQYF. As DNA, the CDR3 is TGTGCCAGCAGTTACTCGCGGCTCCGGAGCTCCTACGAGCAGTACTTC.

The chain uses TRBV2 and TRBJ2-7, with TRBD2 as a possible D gene (5 bases). CDR1 is SNHLY, CDR2 FYNNEI, per germline. The CDR3 is made up of 13 amino acids. The ends were cut back, 4 bases at V and 7 bases at J, with 14 bases in the middle. The CDR3 protein is CASSGHGTGEQYF. CDR3 sequence (DNA): TGTGCCAGCAGTGGACACGGCACGGGAGAGCAGTACTTC.

This clone was counted once. V gene TRBV27 combines with J gene TRBJ1-4; perhaps TRBD1 as D (5 bases). Germline V gene lookup returns CDR1 MNHEY and CDR2 SMNVEV (reference sequence). The CDR3 has 17 amino acids. Trimming removed 2 bases at V and 4 bases at J, with 17 bases between. The CDR3 DNA follows: TGTGCCAGCAGTTTAAGAGGGTTCGGGACCCTTAATGAAAAACTGTTTTTT. Translated: CASSLRGFGTLNEKLFF.

The chain is built from TRBV30 and TRBJ1-1; no definite D call. Germline CDR1 is GTSNPN and CDR2 is SVGIG (reference sequence). V shed 0 bases and J shed 4 bases, with 9 bases lying between them. The CDR3 has 13 amino acids. The DNA of the CDR3 is TGTGCCTGGAGTGTGGACCGTATCACTGAAGCTTTCTTT. It codes for CAWSVDRITEAFF.

This chain links TRBV2 with TRBJ1-2; 7 bases agree with TRBD1. Germline CDR1 reads SNHLY; CDR2 reads FYNNEI. Losses at the gene ends were 10 bases for V and 4 bases for J; bases not matched to a gene: 12. CDR3 size: 14 residues. DNA of the CDR3: TGTGCCACTTTGCAGACAGGGCTCGGCTATGGCTACACCTTC. This sequence encodes CATLQTGLGYGYTF.

DNA of the CDR3: TGTGCCATCAGTGAGTCAGGGTTCGTTGAAGCTTTCTTT. Translating gives CAISESGFVEAFF. The gene calls are TRBV10-3 and TRBJ1-1; no firm D call. CDR3 size: 13 residues. CDR1 is ENHRY, CDR2 SYGVKD, per germline. Deletions cut 0 bases from V and 7 bases from J, with 9 bases between.

This sequence joins TRBV4-1 and TRBJ1-5; D unclear. Germline CDR1 MGHRA, CDR2 YSYEKL. Trimming removed 0 bases from V and 6 bases from J, with 12 bases in between. This CDR3 contains 15 residues. The CDR3 DNA reads TGCGCCAGCAGCCAAGATCCAGTGTCAAGTCAGCCCCAGCATTTT. Translation: CASSQDPVSSQPQHF.

This chain joins TRBV28 and TRBJ1-1, with D perhaps matching TRBD1 (5 bases). CDR1 MDHEN and CDR2 SYDVKM come from the germline V gene. V lost 3 bases and J 7 bases, leaving 12 bases between the germline ends. The CDR3 runs 13 residues. The CDR3 nucleotides are TGTGCCAGCAGTTTTTGGGGGGGTAGTGAAGCTTTCTTT. It yields the protein CASSFWGGSEAFF.

The chain links TRBV7-2 to TRBJ2-1; D might be TRBD1 or TRBD2, each matching 5 bases. CDR1 and CDR2 (germline): SGHTA, FQGNSA. The CDR3 contains 15 residues. The V end lost 4 bases, the J end lost 6 bases, and 16 bases lay between the germline ends. CDR3 amino acids: CASSSYDRDLNEQFF. DNA for the CDR3: TGTGCCAGCAGCTCATATGACCGGGACCTCAATGAGCAGTTCTTC.

The chain is built from TRBV30 and TRBJ1-2; D call uncertain. Germline V gene sequence: CDR1 GTSNPN, CDR2 SVGIG (reference sequence). The ends were cut back, 4 bases at V and 1 base at J, with 7 bases in the middle. The CDR3 spans 12 residues. The CDR3 here is CAWTGSNYGYTF. DNA of the CDR3: TGTGCCTGGACAGGCAGTAACTATGGCTACACCTTC.

Notes on this clone: The sample holds other DNA sequences that translate to the same CDR3. CDR3 protein: CASSQGQGTYNEQFF. CDR3 sequence (DNA): TGCGCCAGCAGCCAAGGACAGGGTACCTACAATGAGCAGTTCTTC. This rearrangement joins TRBV4-1 to TRBJ2-1; 7 bases line up with TRBD1. With V trimmed by 1 base and J by 2 bases, 2 bases remained unmatched. Looked up from germline, CDR1 is MGHRA and CDR2 is YSYEKL. The CDR3 length is 15 residues.

The chain recombines TRBV30 with TRBJ1-5; tentative D call: TRBD1 (5 bases). The CDR3 extends over 14 amino acids. V lost 8 bases to trimming and J lost 4 bases, with 18 bases between them. In germline, CDR1 is GTSNPN, CDR2 SVGIG (reference sequence). CDR3 nucleotide sequence: TGTGCCGGAGGCCTCGGGGGGTCGAATCAGCCCCAGCATTTT. Amino acids: CAGGLGGSNQPQHF. Full variable domain (outside the CDR3, taken from reference TRBV30 and TRBJ1-5): SQTIHQWPATLVQPVGSPLSLECTVEGTSNPNLYWYRQAAGRGLQLLFYSVGIGQISSEVPQNLSASRPQDRQFILSSKKLLLSDSGFYLCAGGLGGSNQPQHFGDGTRLSIL.

The V gene is TRBV4-3, the J gene TRBJ2-5; D might be TRBD1 or TRBD2, each matching 5 bases. The V gene lost 0 bases and the J gene lost 0 bases, with 11 bases spanning the gap. Germline V lookup: CDR1 LGHNA, CDR2 YSLEER. The CDR3 length is 16 residues. The CDR3 bases are TGCGCCAGCAGCCAAGATCTGGGACCCTACCAAGAGACCCAGTACTTC. This encodes CASSQDLGPYQETQYF.

The genes are TRBV4-3 and TRBJ2-2; D not certain. The V and J ends lost 4 bases and 4 bases respectively, with 7 bases between them. This CDR3 region has 13 residues. The germline CDR1 and CDR2 sequences are LGHNA and YSLEER. CDR3 protein: CASSLLGTGELFF. The CDR3 DNA reads as TGCGCCAGCAGCCTTTTAGGCACCGGGGAGCTGTTTTTT.

V usage is TRBV6-5 and J usage is TRBJ1-2, with 9 bases identical to TRBD1. The ends lost 6 bases at V and 7 bases at J; junction bases unmatched: 6. This CDR3 spans 13 amino acids. CDR1 and CDR2 (germline): MNHEY, SVGAGI. The CDR3 spells CASSRTGGGGYTF. The CDR3 nucleotides are TGTGCCAGCAGCCGAACAGGGGGCGGTGGCTACACCTTC.

This rearrangement joins TRBV6-5 to TRBJ1-1; D possibly corresponds to TRBD1 (5 bases). The CDR3 runs 15 residues. Per the germline V gene, CDR1 is MNHEY and CDR2 is SVGAGI. V was pared by 2 bases and J by 5 bases, with 15 bases between. CDR3 bases: TGTGCCAGCAGTTACGCAGGGCAGGGAGAGACTGAAGCTTTCTTT. Amino acids: CASSYAGQGETEAFF.

V usage is TRBV27 and J usage is TRBJ1-1; D gene unclear. The V end lost 4 bases, the J end lost 12 bases, and 12 bases lay between the germline ends. This CDR3 comprises 11 residues. Germline CDR1 reads MNHEY; CDR2 reads SMNVEV (reference sequence). The CDR3 coding sequence is TGTGCCAGCAGTTGGCGGGGTGGTACTTTCTTT. This gives the protein CASSWRGGTFF.

This rearrangement joins TRBV7-4 to TRBJ1-5, with TRBD1 matching over 8 bases. Unmatched junction bases numbered 3, after V lost 5 bases and J lost 0 bases. Germline loops: CDR1 SGHVT, CDR2 SQSDAQ. This CDR3 has 15 amino acids. The CDR3 is CASSRTGPSNQPQHF. As DNA, the CDR3 is TGTGCCAGCAGCCGGACAGGGCCTAGCAATCAGCCCCAGCATTTT.

The CDR3, as DNA: TGTGCCAGCAGTCCTAGGACAGGATCGGCCGAGCAGTACTTC. This sequence encodes CASSPRTGSAEQYF. The V gene is TRBV7-8, the J gene TRBJ2-7; 7 positions match TRBD1. This CDR3 has 14 residues. Germline V gene lookup returns CDR1 SGHVS and CDR2 FQNEAQ. Germline trimming cut 6 bases from V and 6 bases from J; bases unmatched to any gene: 11.

The chain is built from TRBV5-1 and TRBJ2-2; D perhaps matches TRBD2 (6 bases). The CDR3 covers 14 residues. The V gene lost 6 bases and the J gene lost 2 bases, with 11 bases spanning the gap. Per the germline V gene, CDR1 is SGHRS and CDR2 is YFSETQ. CDR3: CASTLEGNTGELFF. CDR3 in DNA: TGCGCCAGCACGCTGGAGGGTAACACCGGGGAGCTGTTTTTT. The full variable domain, rest sourced from reference TRBV5-1 and TRBJ2-2, is KAGVTQTPRYLIKTRGQQVTLSCSPISGHRSVSWYQQTPGQGLQFLFEYFSETQRNKGNFPGRFSGRQFSNSRSEMNVSTLELGDSALYLCASTLEGNTGELFFGEGSRLTVL.

J is TRBJ2-3 and V is TRBV5-1; 7 bases are shared with TRBD1. CDR1 and CDR2 (germline): SGHRS, YFSETQ. The CDR3 spans 15 residues. Trimming at V came to 4 bases and at J to 4 bases, leaving 9 bases not matched to a gene. The CDR3 sequence: CASSPGQALPDTQYF. The CDR3 DNA follows: TGCGCCAGCAGCCCAGGACAGGCTCTCCCAGATACGCAGTATTTT.

This sequence joins TRBV5-4 and TRBJ1-2; 9 bases fit TRBD1. Germline loops: CDR1 SGHNT, CDR2 YYREEE (reference sequence). The CDR3 is 13 residues long. Trimming at V came to 3 bases and at J to 7 bases, leaving 4 bases not matched to a gene. CDR3 DNA: TGTGCCAGCAGCTCGGACAGGGGTAGTGGCTACACCTTC. It yields the protein CASSSDRGSGYTF. The full variable domain, completed using reference TRBV5-4 and TRBJ1-2, is ETGVTQSPTHLIKTRGQQVTLRCSSQSGHNTVSWYQQALGQGPQFIFQYYREEENGRGNFPPRFSGLQFPNYSSELNVNALELDDSALYLCASSSDRGSGYTFGSGTRLTVV.

This clone has only one observation. The CDR3 coding sequence is TGTGCCAGCAGCTTATACACTAGCGACAATGAGCAGTTCTTC. As protein: CASSLYTSDNEQFF. This rearrangement joins TRBV11-3 to TRBJ2-1; 7 nucleotides align to TRBD2. Germline CDR1 SGHNT, CDR2 YENEEA. With 2 bases clipped from V and 5 bases from J, the junction kept 3 bases outside the gene matches. The CDR3 totals 14 residues.